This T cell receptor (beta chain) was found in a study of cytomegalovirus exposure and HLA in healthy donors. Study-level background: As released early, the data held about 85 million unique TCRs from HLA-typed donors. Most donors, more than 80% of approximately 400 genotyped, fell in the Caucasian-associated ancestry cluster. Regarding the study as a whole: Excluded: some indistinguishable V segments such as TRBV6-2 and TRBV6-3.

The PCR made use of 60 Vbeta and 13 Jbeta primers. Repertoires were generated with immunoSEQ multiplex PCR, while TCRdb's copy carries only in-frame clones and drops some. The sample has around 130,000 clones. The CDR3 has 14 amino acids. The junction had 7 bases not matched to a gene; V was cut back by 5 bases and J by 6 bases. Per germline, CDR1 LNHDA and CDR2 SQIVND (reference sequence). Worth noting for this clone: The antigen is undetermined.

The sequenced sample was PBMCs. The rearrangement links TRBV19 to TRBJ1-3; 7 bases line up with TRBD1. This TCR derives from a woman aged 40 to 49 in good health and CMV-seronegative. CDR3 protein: CASSPPGQLNTIYF. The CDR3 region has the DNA TGTGCCAGTAGTCCTCCGGGACAGCTAAACACCATATATTTT. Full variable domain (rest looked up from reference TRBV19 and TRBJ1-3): DGGITQSPKYLFRKEGQNVTLSCEQNLNHDAMYWYRQDPGQGLRLIYYSQIVNDFQKGDIAEGYSVSREKKESFPLTVTSAQKNPTAFYLCASSPPGQLNTIYFGEGSWLTVV.